This is a list of T cell receptor beta chains from one sample in a study of identifying expanded T cells in peripheral blood. The table came from immunoSEQ multiplex PCR; TCRdb's copy has only in-frame clones and leaves some out. There are some 90,000 clones in the sample; approximately 90% occur only once, and roughly 19% lies in the top ten. The sample taken for sequencing was blood. The receptor source for this set is a person between 18 and 75 years old in good health. Both conserved end residues are part of each CDR3. The D gene is left open where the match is weak. Not all rows give a size; the values are once, few, many and, for expanded clones, a class.

. . TRBJ1-6 TRBV19 CASSMGSPLHF TGTGCCAGTAGTATGGGTTCACCCCTCCACTTT
. . TRBJ2-2 TRBV4-3 CASSLDISPGELFF TGCGCCAGCAGCCTTGACATATCCCCCGGGGAGCTGTTTTTT
. TRBD2 TRBJ2-7 TRBV4-1 CASSQGTLAVYEQYF TGCGCCAGCAGCCAAGGGACCCTAGCGGTCTACGAGCAGTACTTC
. . TRBJ1-4 TRBV29-1 CSVGNGNEKLFF TGCAGCGTTGGAAATGGAAATGAAAAACTGTTTTTT
. . TRBJ2-7 TRBV5-8 CASGLMGLGLEQYF TGTGCCAGCGGTTTGATGGGGTTGGGGCTCGAGCAGTACTTC
. . TRBJ2-7 TRBV16 CASSQLHYEQYF TGTGCCAGCAGCCAATTGCACTACGAGCAGTACTTC
. . TRBJ1-1 TRBV27 CASSPDGRLNTEAFF TGTGCCAGCAGTCCAGACGGACGGTTGAACACTGAAGCTTTCTTT
. TRBD1 TRBJ1-1 TRBV27 CASRTGRTEAFF TGTGCCAGCAGGACAGGGAGAACTGAAGCTTTCTTT
. . TRBJ2-7 TRBV19 CASSTHSSGQTSEQYF TGTGCCAGTAGTACACACTCTTCCGGGCAGACGAGCGAGCAGTACTTC
. . TRBJ2-2 TRBV7-9 CASDHRNTGELFF TGTGCCAGCGATCACAGGAACACCGGGGAGCTGTTTTTT
. . TRBJ1-4 TRBV11-3 CASSLSGHPNEKLFF TGTGCCAGCAGCTTATCGGGACACCCTAATGAAAAACTGTTTTTT
. TRBD1 TRBJ2-7 TRBV5-1 CASSLSGTVHYEQYF TGCGCCAGCAGCTTGTCCGGGACAGTACACTACGAGCAGTACTTC
. . TRBJ1-1 TRBV7-6 CASSTTGGKETEAFF TGTGCCAGCAGCACCACGGGCGGAAAGGAGACTGAAGCTTTCTTT
once TRBD1 TRBJ1-1 TRBV16 CASSQSRGGQETEAFF TGTGCCAGCAGCCAATCACGGGGGGGACAGGAGACTGAAGCTTTCTTT
few TRBD1 TRBJ2-1 TRBV5-1 CASSSQGAAYNEQFF TGCGCCAGCAGCTCGCAGGGGGCGGCCTACAATGAGCAGTTCTTC
. TRBD1 TRBJ2-2 TRBV11-2 CASSLARGQGSNGELFF TGTGCCAGCAGCTTAGCAAGAGGACAGGGGTCAAACGGGGAGCTGTTTTTT
. TRBD2 TRBJ2-5 TRBV23-1 CASSQSCGSVRGGAEETQYF TGCGCCAGCAGTCAATCGTGTGGGTCAGTTCGGGGGGGAGCGGAAGAGACCCAGTACTTC
few . TRBJ1-5 TRBV7-2 CASSLMAGQPQHF TGTGCCAGCAGTCTTATGGCAGGTCAGCCCCAGCATTTT
. . TRBJ2-6 TRBV30 CAWSRSRGIYRSSGANVLTF TGTGCCTGGAGTCGATCCCGCGGGATTTACAGGAGTTCTGGGGCCAACGTCCTGACTTTC
once . TRBJ2-5 TRBV5-4 CASSRDVMGETQYF TGTGCCAGCAGCCGTGATGTGATGGGAGAGACCCAGTACTTC
. . TRBJ1-6 TRBV10-3 CAIREGPEALHF TGTGCCATCAGGGAGGGCCCCGAGGCCCTCCACTTT
once . TRBJ2-3 TRBV10-3 CAISPGTDTQYF TGTGCCATCAGTCCGGGGACAGATACGCAGTATTTT
. . TRBJ1-6 TRBV30 CAWTIRGARNSPLHF TGTGCCTGGACCATACGGGGGGCGAGGAATTCACCCCTCCACTTT
. TRBD2 TRBJ2-7 TRBV11-2 CASSYLAGGATYEQYF TGTGCCAGCAGCTACCTAGCGGGGGGGGCAACCTACGAGCAGTACTTC
. TRBD2 TRBJ2-7 TRBV6-5 CASSSIPRGEGEQYF TGTGCCAGCAGTTCGATACCGCGGGGGGAAGGCGAGCAGTACTTC
. . TRBJ2-3 TRBV6-5 CASSYGGANTQYF TGTGCCAGCAGTTATGGGGGGGCAAATACGCAGTATTTT
. . TRBJ2-1 TRBV5-4 CASRTDSYNEQFF TGTGCCAGCAGAACCGACAGCTACAATGAGCAGTTCTTC
. . TRBJ1-2 TRBV6-6 CASSYPGDGYTF TGTGCCAGCAGTTACCCAGGGGATGGCTACACCTTC
. . TRBJ2-7 TRBV6-5 CASSYRGGSYEQYF TGTGCCAGCAGTTACAGGGGGGGATCCTACGAGCAGTACTTC
. TRBD2 TRBJ2-1 TRBV5-1 CASSQGTSGYYNEQFF TGCGCCAGCAGCCAGGGGACTAGCGGATACTACAATGAGCAGTTCTTC
. . TRBJ1-2 TRBV28 CASRAGFNYGYTF TGTGCCAGCAGGGCGGGGTTTAACTATGGCTACACCTTC
. TRBD2 TRBJ2-1 TRBV2 CASSKTSGEHYNEQFF TGTGCCAGCAGTAAGACTAGCGGGGAACACTACAATGAGCAGTTCTTC
. . TRBJ1-1 TRBV19 CASSIRWQTEAFF TGTGCCAGTAGTATAAGGTGGCAGACTGAAGCTTTCTTT
few TRBD2 TRBJ2-5 TRBV28 CASSPGTSGGRETQYF TGTGCCAGCAGTCCCGGGACTAGCGGGGGGCGTGAGACCCAGTACTTC
. . TRBJ2-7 TRBV5-6 CASSFGYEQYF TGTGCCAGCAGCTTCGGATACGAGCAGTACTTC
. TRBD1 TRBJ1-2 TRBV11-2 CASSLVVTGGGYTF TGTGCCAGCAGCTTAGTTGTAACAGGGGGCGGCTACACCTTC
. TRBD1 TRBJ1-2 TRBV6-5 CASSTDRGDYGYTF TGTGCCAGCAGTACGGACAGGGGTGACTATGGCTACACCTTC
. . TRBJ1-6 TRBV5-6 CASSQGEYGPLHF TGTGCCAGCAGCCAAGGGGAATATGGTCCCCTCCACTTT
. TRBD2 TRBJ2-5 TRBV7-2 CASSRGTSGGARETQYF TGTGCCAGCAGCCGTGGGACTAGCGGGGGGGCCCGGGAGACCCAGTACTTC
. . TRBJ1-2 TRBV7-2 CASSRSTGTAKYGYTF TGTGCCAGCAGCCGCAGCACAGGGACGGCAAAGTATGGCTACACCTTC
. . TRBJ1-5 TRBV28 CASSSSGGIGSNQPQHF TGTGCCAGCAGCTCCTCCGGAGGGATCGGGAGCAATCAGCCCCAGCATTTT
. . TRBJ1-2 TRBV30 CAWSSRAGDGYTF TGTGCCTGGAGTAGCCGGGCCGGAGATGGCTACACCTTC
. TRBD1 TRBJ1-5 TRBV15 CATSLRQGNQPQHF TGTGCCACCAGCCTCCGACAGGGGAATCAGCCCCAGCATTTT
. . TRBJ1-4 TRBV28 CAGQAGEKLFF TGTGCGGGGCAGGCGGGTGAAAAACTGTTTTTT
. . TRBJ2-3 TRBV7-9 CASSSVGADTQYF TGTGCCAGCAGCTCGGTGGGCGCAGATACGCAGTATTTT
. TRBD1 TRBJ1-5 TRBV6-5 CASRARTGRQPQHF TGTGCCAGCAGAGCGAGGACAGGGAGGCAGCCCCAGCATTTT
few . TRBJ2-5 TRBV6-1 CASTQGETQYF TGTGCCAGCACGCAGGGGGAGACCCAGTACTTC
. . TRBJ2-7 TRBV19 CASKNLADGLEQYF TGTGCCAGTAAAAACCTAGCCGACGGCCTCGAGCAGTACTTC
once . TRBJ2-1 TRBV2 CASLFYNEQFF TGTGCCAGCCTTTTTTACAATGAGCAGTTCTTC
. TRBD2 TRBJ2-7 TRBV4-3 CASSRDSGVGYEQYF TGCGCCAGCAGCCGAGATAGCGGGGTAGGGTACGAGCAGTACTTC
. TRBD2 TRBJ2-3 TRBV19 CASNPGLAIRDTQYF TGTGCCAGTAACCCGGGACTAGCGATCAGAGATACGCAGTATTTT
. . TRBJ1-2 TRBV5-4 CASSSTGMNGYTF TGTGCCAGCAGCTCAACAGGGATGAATGGCTACACCTTC
. TRBD1 TRBJ1-2 TRBV18 CASSPPETGGLYYGYTF TGTGCCAGCTCACCACCGGAGACAGGGGGCCTGTACTATGGCTACACCTTC
. . TRBJ1-2 TRBV6-5 CASRAYGYTF TGTGCCAGCAGGGCTTACGGCTACACCTTC
. . TRBJ2-1 TRBV18 CASSPLLSNEQFF TGTGCCAGCTCACCCCTACTCAGCAATGAGCAGTTCTTC
. . TRBJ2-7 TRBV7-9 CASSRGAEYEQYF TGTGCCAGCAGCCGGGGGGCGGAATACGAGCAGTACTTC
. TRBD2 TRBJ2-7 TRBV6-1 CASSEPGGAGGQYF TGTGCCAGCAGTGAACCAGGCGGAGCGGGGGGCCAGTACTTC
. TRBD1 TRBJ2-7 TRBV6-5 CASSLQGARSYEQYF TGTGCCAGCAGCCTACAGGGGGCGCGGTCCTACGAGCAGTACTTC
. . TRBJ2-7 TRBV28 CASSLSQGKQYF TGTGCCAGCAGTTTATCCCAGGGTAAGCAGTACTTC
. . TRBJ1-1 TRBV19 CASSRRAGKTEAFF TGTGCCAGTAGTAGACGGGCCGGGAAAACTGAAGCTTTCTTT